The entry below describes one T cell receptor beta chain. Its antigen is currently unknown. A marrow graft followed busulfan-fludarabine conditioning, with cyclophosphamide on days +3 and +4. The sample comes from a study of T cells after posttransplantation cyclophosphamide. Whole-study findings and limits: Donor CD8+ memory clones often dominated recipient blood repertoires at later times. Tissue-infiltrating T cells from skin or gut overlapped little with blood T cells.

TCRdb's table, derived via immunoSEQ multiplex PCR, lists solely in-frame clones and lacks some. Here the sample spans about 22,000 clones, approximately 87% being singletons. This CDR3 region has 15 residues. Looked up from germline, CDR1 is MNHNS and CDR2 is SASEGT. Germline trimming cut 4 bases from V and 2 bases from J; bases unmatched to any gene: 5. This TCR was sampled from a female patient between 30 and 40 years old who received an allogeneic stem cell transplant from an unrelated donor, was CMV-positive, and had no GVHD. Some T cells may possibly be graft donor cells. The input for sequencing was PBMCs, taken after allogeneic stem cell transplant with posttransplant cyclophosphamide. V and J are TRBV6-1 and TRBJ1-2; 9 nucleotides line up with TRBD1. CDR3 sequence: CASSVHRGQNYGYTF. DNA for the CDR3: TGTGCCAGCAGTGTCCACAGGGGGCAGAACTATGGCTACACCTTC.